This T cell receptor (beta chain) was obtained from a study of shared clonotypes between healthy human individuals. Study details: Ranging from 18 to 49 in age, donors were a couple of women and three men. Findings of the study overall: The sharing of roughly 5% of naive CD4 clonotypes was seen across several donors.

The protocol was immunoSEQ multiplex PCR, while the TCRdb copy is restricted to in-frame clones and leaves out a portion. The sample includes 630,000 or so clones, about 98% of them seen just once. As concerns this clone: Antigen: not known.

The CDR3 sequence is 15 residues long. Germline values: CDR1 SEHNR, CDR2 FQNEAQ (reference sequence). Trimming removed 0 bases at V and 9 bases at J, with 15 bases between. Naive CD8 cells lacked CD45RO and underwent positive selection for CCR7, leaving out terminally differentiated effector memory CD45RA+ cells. Adult donors, all healthy and HIV-negative, had no recent acute infections or vaccinations. The sequence derives from a man aged 30 to 39 in good health. V usage is TRBV7-9 and J usage is TRBJ2-1, with a weak D call TRBD1 (6 bases). The sample was naive CD8+ T cells sorted from blood. The CDR3 sequence: CASSLAQGSRGEQFF. CDR3 nucleotides: TGTGCCAGCAGCTTAGCCCAGGGGTCGAGGGGTGAGCAGTTCTTC.